This T cell receptor (beta chain) was sequenced during a study of CD8 T cells in Susac syndrome. Study at large: Intravenous immunoglobulin alone or corticosteroids were being given to patients with Susac syndrome at blood draw, unless they were therapy-naive. Study results and limitations: Acknowledgment was made by the study that its TCR sequencing and HLA analysis involved a relatively small number of individuals.

The V gene's germline CDR1 is MNHEY and CDR2 SVGEGT. V lost 4 bases and J lost 11, with 9 bases in between. The CDR3 is 12 amino acids. RNA, at about 0.45 to 1 ug, was reverse transcribed with random hexamers. TCRdb reprocessed the immunoSEQ multiplex PCR reads via MiXCR and lists one record per CDR3 protein. The sample yields around 100,000 distinct CDR3 sequences, around 95% seen once. Turning to this clonotype: Its specificity is unknown.

The source is a human donor with Susac syndrome. V gene TRBV6-2 or TRBV6-3 combines with J gene TRBJ1-6; maybe TRBD1 (5 bases). Sequencing input: CD8+ T cells from PBMCs. DNA for the CDR3: TGTGCCAGCAGTTTTGGGGCGACACCCCTCCACTTT. Protein product: CASSFGATPLHF.